The T cell receptor (beta chain) described here comes from a study of shared clonotypes between healthy human individuals. From CD4+ cells came CD45RA+ naive and CD45RA-negative memory subsets. Profiled with immunoSEQ multiplex PCR; TCRdb holds only in-frame clones, not every one. The sample consists of fewer than 2.5 million clones, more than 85% of them appearing once. Trimming took off 0 bases at V and 2 bases at J, with 18 bases between the two ends. This CDR3 has 17 residues. Germline V gene sequence: CDR1 SGHNT, CDR2 YYREEE (reference sequence). Material: naive CD4+ T cells from PBMCs. Documented subset: CD45RA+ positively selected. The rearrangement joins TRBV5-4 to TRBJ2-7; possibly TRBD1 for D (5 bases). The TCR originated in a man younger than 30 in good health. Some clones in this sample may be carry-over from other donors' samples. The CDR3 sequence is CASSLAGGVPGTYEQYF. Here the CDR3 DNA reads TGTGCCAGCAGCTTGGCCGGTGGTGTTCCAGGGACCTACGAGCAGTACTTC.